The 8 T cell receptor beta chains below all came from one sample that was sequenced in a study of CD8 T cells in ankylosing spondylitis. MiXCR, applied by TCRdb to the 5' RACE reads, yields one record per CDR3 protein. The sample yields roughly 100,000 distinct CDR3 sequences, over 6.5% seen once. The sample was blood, either unsorted or a sorted T cell fraction (not recorded which). Receptor source: a male donor with ankylosing spondylitis or in good health (not recorded which).

This clonotype was detected a few times. The chain couples TRBV11-2 to TRBJ2-7; the D gene is possibly TRBD2 (5 bases). Germline V lookup: CDR1 SGHAT, CDR2 FQNNGV. The CDR3 covers 15 residues. Trimming stripped 4 bases from V and 5 bases from J, with 18 bases between. CDR3 region: CASSSRRLPRDEQYF. The CDR3 bases are TGTGCCAGCAGCTCCAGACGGTTACCGAGGGACGAGCAGTACTTC.

This clonotype was recorded many times. The chain carries TRBV6-2 or TRBV6-3 and TRBJ2-4, with a tentative D call TRBD1 (6 bases). The CDR3 contains 14 residues. Germline CDR1 reads MNHEY; CDR2 reads SVGEGT. V was shortened by 5 bases and J by 7 bases, with 15 bases between the two germline ends. Written as DNA, the CDR3 is TGTGCCAGCAGTCCGGGGACAACGAGGAACATTCAGTACTTC. Protein product: CASSPGTTRNIQYF.

The chain links TRBV10-3 to TRBJ1-4, with D tentatively TRBD1 (5 bases). From germline, CDR1 is ENHRY and CDR2 SYGVKD. The CDR3 spans 14 residues. Trimming took 2 bases from V and 10 from J, leaving 14 bases between them. This CDR3 reads CAISEGHGEAKLFF. CDR3 DNA: TGTGCCATCAGTGAGGGACACGGTGAAGCAAAACTGTTTTTT.

The chain uses TRBV30 and TRBJ2-3; D is ambiguous. The V gene's germline CDR1 is GTSNPN and CDR2 SVGIG (reference sequence). CDR3 length: 14 amino acids. The V gene lost 3 bases and the J gene lost 3 bases, with 13 bases spanning the gap. For the CDR3, the DNA is TGTGCCTGGAGCTGGCCCCACGGGACAGATACGCAGTATTTT. Translated, it gives CAWSWPHGTDTQYF.

This clonotype was counted ten times or more. This rearrangement joins TRBV5-1 to TRBJ1-1; no firm D call. This CDR3 spans 14 amino acids. Germline lookup yields CDR1 SGHRS and CDR2 YFSETQ. With 2 bases removed from V and 0 bases from J, the gap between germline ends came to 8 bases. CDR3 residues: CASSLRPMNTEAFF. CDR3 nucleotides: TGCGCCAGCAGCTTACGGCCAATGAACACTGAAGCTTTCTTT.

This clonotype appeared many times. The rearrangement joins TRBV27 to TRBJ1-6; TRBD1 is a possible D gene (5 bases). The germline V gene encodes CDR1 MNHEY and CDR2 SMNVEV (reference sequence). This CDR3 has 12 residues. Trimming took 4 bases from V and 12 from J, leaving 10 bases between them. DNA for the CDR3: TGTGCCAGCAGTTGGGGGATAGGACCCCTCCACTTT. Amino acid sequence: CASSWGIGPLHF.

J is TRBJ2-2 and V is TRBV7-2; 10 bases are shared with TRBD2. With 2 bases clipped from V and 9 bases from J, the junction kept 9 bases outside the gene matches. The CDR3 totals 16 residues. Germline CDR1 reads SGHTA; CDR2 reads FQGNSA. CDR3 loop: CASSLSSGSVYRELFF. CDR3 nucleotides: TGTGCCAGCAGCTTATCTAGCGGGAGTGTATACCGGGAGCTGTTTTTT.

As concerns this clonotype: Being one base from a much bigger clone, this may be a read error. The rearrangement joins TRBV28 to TRBJ2-1, with TRBD1 as a possible D gene (5 bases). The CDR3 sequence is 13 residues long. Germline values: CDR1 MDHEN, CDR2 SYDVKM. CDR3 residues: CASTLTEYIEQFF. For the CDR3, the DNA is TGTGCCAGCACCCTGACAGAATACATTGAGCAGTTCTTC. The complete variable domain, with remaining parts taken from reference TRBV28 and TRBJ2-1, reads DVKVTQSSRYLVKRTGEKVFLECVQDMDHENMFWYRQDPGLGLRLIYFSYDVKMKEKGDIPEGYSVSREKKERFSLILESASTNQTSMYLCASTLTEYIEQFFGPGTRLTVL.